This T cell receptor beta chain was found in a study of graft-versus-host responses after intestinal transplantation listed by TCRdb under 2021. Notes on the research overall: Recipients received multivisceral, liver-intestinal, or isolated intestinal transplants. Anti-thymocyte globulin induction was given to all recipients, followed by maintenance tacrolimus and steroids for approximately three years. After intestinal transplantation, graft-versus-host and host-versus-graft alloreactive T cell clones in the graft, circulation and bone marrow were tracked using bulk TCR-beta CDR3 sequencing. Alloreactive clones were identified by sequencing pre-transplant mixed lymphocyte reaction products and comparing these products with unstimulated pre-transplant donor and recipient T cells. The cohort enrolled 24 intestinal transplant recipients, one of whom was a retransplant, and 3 patients without pretransplant specimens were excluded. A peak of at least 4% donor T cells among recipient peripheral blood mononuclear cells was the definition used for donor T cell macrochimerism. Instead of going to the commercial service, samples from a few later patients were sequenced in-house on an Illumina MiSeq and processed with MiXCR.

Trimming costs V 4 bases and J 1 base, and their ends lie 12 bases apart. Counted from cysteine to phenylalanine, this CDR3 has 15 amino acids. The kept DNA is CDR3 alone, 45 bases in frame from the first base. CDR1 and CDR2, per the germline V gene, are SGHDT and YYEEEE. The method behind the library was the immunoSEQ multiplex PCR assay. For most patients, genomic DNA was isolated with the Qiagen DNeasy Blood and Tissue Kit and shipped frozen to Adaptive Biotechnologies for TCR sequencing. For most patients, genomic DNA was subjected to high-throughput TCR-beta CDR3 sequencing by Adaptive Biotechnologies. For the original study's pipeline: TCR sequencing data for around 19 patients were retrieved from Adaptive's ImmunoSEQ software; a few other patients were processed with MiXCR and VDJtools. To correct CD4 versus CD8 sorting errors, sequences present in both subsets at a frequency ratio below 5:1 were removed. Because the origin of CDR3 nucleotide sequences shared between donor and recipient could not be assigned, those sequences were removed. Alloreactive clones required at least 2-fold expansion over unstimulated cells and minimum CFSE-low frequency of 0.002% (template counts) or 0.001% (read counts). Clones were considered mappable if detected in sequenced pre-transplant spleen, lymph node, or MLR CFSE-low populations of the donor or recipient. Cumulative frequency of alloreactive clones was calculated as a percentage of all sequences weighted by copy number. TCRdb mirrors the immuneACCESS table, restricted to in-frame sequences. Some clones are absent from its copies; in checked studies, under half trace to an unresolved V gene, and the reason for the others is unknown. That table furnishes V, J and clone size, whereas the DNA furnished D and trimming. Within this sample are approximately 49,000 clones, with 89% of them counted one time only. The biggest ten clones account for 0.55% to 0.8% of the sample.

The sample holds one count of this clone. Its specific antigen is unknown. Per-nucleotide qualities are absent, and no much larger clonotype sits a single base away. This sample's time point label indicates: cells obtained before transplantation from donor or recipient. CD3+CD4+ and CD3+CD8+ populations were FACS-sorted from unstimulated pre-transplant donor and recipient cells taken from spleen or lymph nodes. The paper's findings and limits, for the study overall: Early after transplant, declines in HvG clones were associated with peak levels of circulating GvH clones. GvH clones were detected in recipient bone marrow, and some appeared earlier in ileal mucosa or blood, consistent with an intestinal mucosal origin. The relatively low number and heterogeneity of intestinal transplant patients limited the conclusions. In the allografts of patients with donor T cell macrochimerism, GvH to HvG T cell clonal ratios were high.

The TCR originated in a human donor who was the organ donor for an intestinal transplant. Here the sequenced sample was unstimulated CD4+ T cells sorted from spleen or lymph node cells, taken before transplant. The chain was built from TRBV5-6 and TRBJ2-1, and TRBD1 may be the D gene, going by 6 matching bases. The DNA sequence is TGTGCCAGCAGCCAAGGACAGAGGTCCTACAATGAGCAGTTCTTC. Translated, this is CASSQGQRSYNEQFF.